This T cell receptor beta chain was captured by sequencing in a study of T cells after yellow fever vaccination (dated by TCRdb to the late 2010s). Context from the whole study: The SMART-Seq v4 Ultra Low Input RNA kit was used to prepare libraries from fractions with low cell numbers. Bulk TCR alpha and beta repertoires were sequenced longitudinally to track T-cell clones before and after primary and booster YFV17D yellow fever vaccination. Two healthy male donors, one aged 18 to 30 and one aged 30 to 40 years, made up the cohort. Bulk PBMC replicates and cell subsets were isolated from blood drawn at multiple timepoints before and after both primary and secondary immunization.

Overall study outcomes, separate from this receptor: Only a couple of donors were included in the study, so the extent to which the findings can be generalized is limited. FACS-sorted repertoires could contain abundant contaminating clonotypes from the bulk population, so computational filtering was required. A small share of clonotypes occurred in both CD4 and CD8 compartments, likely arising from convergent recombination. The secondary T-cell response was weaker than the primary response but faster, peaking on day 5 instead of day 15. After the booster, most of the clones that had expanded following primary vaccination were detected again (roughly 96% of CD4 and around 90% of CD8), which suggests that memory was broadly maintained.

Instrument on record: Illumina NovaSeq 6000. Synthesis of TCR cDNA relied on 5'RACE template switching, a step that introduced a universal primer site along with unique molecular identifiers. Priming of cDNA synthesis was performed from both the TCR alpha and TCR beta constant segments. Libraries were amplified in two PCR steps, with sample barcodes and sequencing adapters added in the second step. Sequencing of libraries was done on Illumina HiSeq 2500 (2x100 bp) or NovaSeq (2x150 bp). Regarding the original processing steps: MIGEC handled demultiplexing of reads and collapsing into UMI consensus sequences, while MiXCR performed V(D)J alignment. Vaccine-responding clonotypes were defined with edgeR using replicate PBMC samples, requiring FDR below 0.01 and a log2 fold change above 5 up to day 15. CD4 or CD8 identity was assigned to each bulk clonotype according to whether the clonotype was present at higher abundance in the sequenced CD4 repertoire or the sequenced CD8 repertoire. TCRdb passed the public sequencing reads through fastp at Q25 and MiXCR, retaining productive beta sequences. All rows with the same CDR3 protein become a single entry with the most common DNA and genes. V and J calls and clone size were set by TCRdb, not the authors. The sample table records 300,000 to 400,000 distinct CDR3 sequences; around 13% of these occur just once. 2.5% to 4% of the sample goes to the ten largest clones.

In its sample, this clonotype was seen a few times. Its antigen is currently not known. Nothing much larger sits one base from this clone, and base qualities are not available. Spanning cysteine to phenylalanine, the CDR3 consists of 13 amino acids. Only CDR3 DNA is held: 39 bases, read in frame from base 1. CDR1 and CDR2 are read off the germline V gene as ENHRY and SYGVKD. V and J lose 2 bases and 8 bases, and a span of 12 bases separates them. The treatment or condition label corresponds to: live attenuated yellow fever vaccine strain. PBMCs were isolated from peripheral blood using a standard Ficoll-Paque protocol. Dynabeads CD4 and CD8 positive selection kits were used to isolate the CD4 and CD8 T-cell fractions. TriZol was used to extract RNA from bulk PBMCs, CD4 and CD8 fractions, and dextramer-positive and dextramer-negative fractions.

The V and J genes are TRBV10-3 and TRBJ1-2; there is no confident call for the D gene. The sample consisted of CD4+ T cells sorted from PBMCs, taken 15 days after the yellow fever booster vaccination. The sequence derives from a man between 18 and 29 years old who received the YFV17D yellow fever vaccine. The CDR3 reads as follows: CAISELRLSGYTF. Here is the DNA: TGTGCCATCAGTGAGCTCCGTTTGAGCGGCTACACCTTC.